One sample yielded the 32 T cell receptor beta chains listed below, sequenced in a study of shared clonotypes between healthy human individuals. The table came from immunoSEQ multiplex PCR; TCRdb's copy has only in-frame clones and leaves some out. The repertoire holds under 2.5 million clones, with less than 95% as singletons. Sequencing input: naive CD4+ T cells from PBMCs. Subset specified: CD45RA+ positively selected. Receptors originate from a man younger than 35 in good health. Some clones in this sample may be carry-over from other donors' samples.

The gene calls are TRBV10-1 and TRBJ2-7, with TRBD1 matching over 9 bases. V shed 6 bases and J 4 bases; nucleotides not matched to a gene: 7. The CDR3 is 14 amino acids. CDR1 is WNHNN and CDR2 is SYGVQD in the germline V gene (reference sequence). The CDR3 DNA reads TGCGCCAGCAGCGACAGGGGGGGGTCTTACGAGCAGTACTTC. It translates to CASSDRGGSYEQYF.

The rearrangement joins TRBV28 to TRBJ2-7, with TRBD2 identical over 8 bases. The CDR3 contains 14 residues. The trim removed 8 bases at V and 6 bases at J, leaving 12 bases unmatched. Per germline, CDR1 MDHEN and CDR2 SYDVKM. In DNA form, the CDR3 reads TGTGCCAGCTCTCGGGGGACTAGTTACCTCGAGCAGTACTTC. Translated, it gives CASSRGTSYLEQYF.

This clone was recorded only once. V and J are TRBV5-1 and TRBJ2-2; TRBD1 agrees at 8 bases. V was clipped by 4 bases and J by 9 bases; unmatched bases: 8. This CDR3 has 14 amino acids. Germline loops: CDR1 SGHRS, CDR2 YFSETQ. This chain's CDR3 is CASSQDDRGRELFF. The CDR3 DNA reads TGCGCCAGCAGCCAAGACGACAGGGGCCGGGAGCTGTTTTTT.

The rearrangement uses TRBV4-2 and TRBJ2-6; possible D gene TRBD2, 5 bases. The V and J ends lost 9 bases and 3 bases respectively, with 9 bases between them. The germline V gene encodes CDR1 LGHNA and CDR2 YNFKEQ. The CDR3 totals 13 residues. CDR3 in DNA: TGTGCCAGTTCCCGGGATGGGGCCAACGTCCTGACTTTC. Amino acids: CASSRDGANVLTF.

J is TRBJ2-3 and V is TRBV10-1; D may be TRBD1 (5 bases). Germline CDR1 WNHNN, CDR2 SYGVQD (reference sequence). V lost 4 bases to trimming and J lost 0 bases, with 5 bases between them. This CDR3 spans 13 amino acids. The CDR3 sequence: CASSGGSTDTQYF. The CDR3 nucleotides read TGCGCCAGCAGTGGGGGCAGCACAGATACGCAGTATTTT.

This chain uses TRBV6-6 with TRBJ2-5, with D perhaps TRBD1 (5 bases). The CDR3 loop spans 13 amino acids. Trimming pared 4 bases from V and 4 bases from J, leaving 10 bases between. The germline V gene encodes CDR1 MNHNY and CDR2 SVGAGI (reference sequence). In DNA, the CDR3 is TGTGCCAGCAGTTTAGGGGTCGGAGAGACCCAGTACTTC. Residues: CASSLGVGETQYF.

This clone was detected only once. The gene calls are TRBV5-1 and TRBJ1-3; D perhaps matches TRBD1 (5 bases). In germline, CDR1 is SGHRS, CDR2 YFSETQ. CDR3 length: 15 residues. Trimming pared 7 bases from V and 0 bases from J, leaving 14 bases between. DNA for the CDR3: TGCGCCAGCTCGGCCGGGGCAACCTCTGGAAACACCATATATTTT. Encoded protein: CASSAGATSGNTIYF.

The V gene is TRBV28, the J gene TRBJ2-3; a possible D gene is TRBD1 (5 bases). The germline V and J ends were trimmed by 6 bases and 2 bases, with 12 bases remaining between them. The germline V gene encodes CDR1 MDHEN and CDR2 SYDVKM. This CDR3 spans 14 amino acids. CDR3 sequence (DNA): TGTGCCAGCAGCCGACAGATTACCACAGATACGCAGTATTTT. This encodes CASSRQITTDTQYF.

V is TRBV7-3 and J is TRBJ2-2, with D perhaps being TRBD1 or TRBD2 (6 bases each). Germline V gene data show CDR1 as SGHTA and CDR2 as FQGTGA. V was trimmed by 9 bases and J by 5 bases, leaving 16 bases between them. CDR3 length: 14 amino acids. CDR3 in DNA: TGTGCCAGTGCGGGAAGTGGACAGACCGGGGAGCTGTTTTTT. It is translated as CASAGSGQTGELFF. Full variable domain (outside the CDR3, taken from reference TRBV7-3 and TRBJ2-2): GAGVSQTPSNKVTEKGKYVELRCDPISGHTALYWYRQSLGQGPEFLIYFQGTGAADDSGLPNDRFFAVRPEGSVSTLKIQRTERGDSAVYLCASAGSGQTGELFFGEGSRLTVL.

The chain links TRBV4-3 to TRBJ2-3, with a possible D match to TRBD1 (6 bases). The V gene's germline CDR1 is LGHNA and CDR2 YSLEER. V gave up 0 bases and J gave up 5 bases, with 12 bases separating them. The length of the CDR3 is 15 residues. In DNA form, the CDR3 reads TGCGCCAGCAGCCAAGACGACAGGCGTCAAGATACGCAGTATTTT. Its translation: CASSQDDRRQDTQYF.

A few counts support this clone. V gene TRBV6-1 combines with J gene TRBJ1-5; maybe TRBD1 (5 bases). The V and J ends lost 2 bases and 10 bases respectively, with 12 bases between them. The CDR3 has 13 amino acids. Germline lookup yields CDR1 MNHNS and CDR2 SASEGT. The CDR3 loop reads CASSEFGGEPQHF. The CDR3 nucleotides are TGTGCCAGCAGTGAATTCGGGGGGGAACCCCAGCATTTT.

The chain links TRBV4-3 to TRBJ1-1; D gene uncertain. CDR3 length equals 13 residues. Germline CDR1 reads LGHNA; CDR2 reads YSLEER. V lost 1 base and J 1 base, leaving 4 bases between the germline ends. The CDR3 DNA sequence: TGCGCCAGCAGCCAAGTGGGGAACACTGAAGCTTTCTTT. Residues: CASSQVGNTEAFF.

As to this clone: At one end the junction does not follow the germline gene, possibly because of a read error. This chain uses TRBV11-2 with TRBJ1-1; TRBD1 aligns across 7 bases. This CDR3 contains 12 residues. CDR1 is SGHAT, CDR2 FQNNGV, per germline. Here the CDR3 reads CAPPGQNNEAFF. The CDR3 DNA follows: TGTGCCCCCCCGGGACAGAACAATGAAGCTTTCTTT.

This chain links TRBV6-6 with TRBJ2-7; 8 bases map to TRBD1. V gave up 1 base and J gave up 3 bases; unmatched junction bases: 2. The CDR3 loop spans 14 amino acids. Per the germline V gene, CDR1 is MNHNY and CDR2 is SVGAGI (reference sequence). The CDR3 coding sequence is TGTGCCAGCAGTTACTACGGACAGGGCTACGAGCAGTACTTC. Amino acid sequence: CASSYYGQGYEQYF.

The rearrangement uses TRBV28 and TRBJ2-7; 10 nucleotides align to TRBD1. This CDR3 is 14 amino acids long. The germline CDR1 and CDR2 sequences are MDHEN and SYDVKM. V lost 6 bases to trimming and J lost 3 bases; unmatched junction nucleotides: 5. CDR3 in DNA: TGTGCCAGCAGAGATAGGACAGGGGGCTACGAGCAGTACTTC. It is translated as CASRDRTGGYEQYF.

This sequence joins TRBV28 and TRBJ2-3, with D perhaps assigned TRBD1 or TRBD2 (8 bases each). Trimming stripped 6 bases from V and 8 bases from J, with 21 bases between. Germline values: CDR1 MDHEN, CDR2 SYDVKM. The CDR3 has 15 residues. The CDR3 sequence is CASSTQGGGLATQYF. The CDR3 coding sequence is TGTGCCAGCAGCACACAGGGGGGAGGACTAGCTACGCAGTATTTT.

The chain employs TRBV6-1 and TRBJ2-7; TRBD1 agrees at 8 bases. From germline, CDR1 is MNHNS and CDR2 SASEGT. The CDR3 loop spans 15 amino acids. V shed 6 bases, J shed 3 bases, and the junction held 10 bases outside the gene matches. CDR3 region: CASRVMDRALYEQYF. CDR3 DNA: TGTGCCAGCAGGGTAATGGACAGGGCCCTCTACGAGCAGTACTTC.

This clone was seen just once. Other DNA sequences in the same sample also yield this CDR3. The V gene is TRBV18, the J gene TRBJ1-2; D perhaps matches TRBD1 (6 bases). CDR3 size: 13 residues. V was trimmed by 2 bases and J by 3 bases, leaving 7 bases between them. The germline V gene has CDR1 KGHSH and CDR2 LQKENI. CDR3 region: CASSPAGDYGYTF. Written as DNA, the CDR3 is TGTGCCAGCTCACCAGCAGGGGACTATGGCTACACCTTC.

There are a few counts of this clone. The chain employs TRBV2 and TRBJ1-2; 12 bases match TRBD1. The junction had 3 bases not matched to a gene; V was cut back by 3 bases and J by 4 bases. Germline V gene sequence: CDR1 SNHLY, CDR2 FYNNEI. This CDR3 comprises 15 residues. This chain's CDR3 is CASSDGTGGGYGYTF. Written as DNA, the CDR3 is TGTGCCAGCAGTGACGGGACAGGGGGCGGCTATGGCTACACCTTC. Variable domain in full (rest from reference TRBV2 and TRBJ1-2): EPEVTQTPSHQVTQMGQEVILRCVPISNHLYFYWYRQILGQKVEFLVSFYNNEISEKSEIFDDQFSVERPDGSNFTLKIRSTKLEDSAMYFCASSDGTGGGYGYTFGSGTRLTVV.

The V and J genes are TRBV7-3 and TRBJ2-1, with TRBD2 identical over 7 bases. The length of the CDR3 is 15 residues. V was pared by 5 bases and J by 5 bases, with 9 bases of the junction left unmatched. The germline V gene encodes CDR1 SGHTA and CDR2 FQGTGA. CDR3 region: CASSPPGTINNEQFF. Here the CDR3 DNA reads TGTGCCAGCAGCCCCCCAGGGACTATAAACAATGAGCAGTTCTTC.

The chain joins TRBV5-4 to TRBJ2-5; the match to TRBD1 covers 11 bases. The trim removed 10 bases at V and 5 bases at J, leaving 7 bases unmatched. Germline V lookup: CDR1 SGHNT, CDR2 YYREEE (reference sequence). This CDR3 has 13 amino acids. The CDR3 loop is CAGRDRGAETQYF. As DNA, the CDR3 is TGTGCCGGGAGGGACAGGGGGGCGGAGACCCAGTACTTC.

This clone was observed once. This chain links TRBV5-1 with TRBJ1-5; D is possibly TRBD1 (5 bases). The CDR3 contains 15 residues. Germline-derived CDR1 and CDR2 are SGHRS and YFSETQ. With 0 bases removed from V and 9 bases from J, the gap between germline ends came to 16 bases. CDR3 sequence reads: CASSLEGTATGPQHF. The CDR3 region has the DNA TGCGCCAGCAGCTTGGAAGGGACTGCGACTGGGCCCCAGCATTTT. The full variable domain, completed using reference TRBV5-1 and TRBJ1-5, is KAGVTQTPRYLIKTRGQQVTLSCSPISGHRSVSWYQQTPGQGLQFLFEYFSETQRNKGNFPGRFSGRQFSNSRSEMNVSTLELGDSALYLCASSLEGTATGPQHFGDGTRLSIL.

The V gene is TRBV29-1, the J gene TRBJ2-2; no reliable D call. V dropped 6 bases and J dropped 5 bases, with 13 bases sitting between them. The CDR3 consists of 13 residues. Germline CDR1 reads SQVTM; CDR2 reads ANQGSEA. The chain's CDR3 is CSVAWGRTGELFF. The DNA for the CDR3 is TGCAGCGTCGCGTGGGGAAGAACCGGGGAGCTGTTTTTT.

The chain joins TRBV4-2 to TRBJ2-7, with D maybe TRBD1 (7 bases). CDR1 and CDR2 (germline): LGHNA, YNFKEQ. The CDR3 consists of 15 residues. V lost 1 base, J lost 0 bases, and 10 bases lay in between. The CDR3: CASSQAGGTSYEQYF. Written as DNA, the CDR3 is TGTGCCAGCAGCCAAGCAGGGGGGACCTCCTACGAGCAGTACTTC.

There are a few counts of this clone. The same CDR3 can be traced to other DNA sequences in this sample. The gene calls are TRBV28 and TRBJ1-1; D unresolved. The CDR3 extends over 10 amino acids. The V end lost 10 bases, the J end lost 0 bases, and 3 bases lay between the germline ends. From germline, CDR1 is MDHEN and CDR2 SYDVKM. The CDR3 spells CATLNTEAFF. The CDR3 region has the DNA TGTGCCACCCTGAACACTGAAGCTTTCTTT.

A note on this clone: Distinct nucleotide sequences in the sample also encode this CDR3. The chain is built from TRBV7-9 and TRBJ2-7; D unresolved. This CDR3 region has 12 residues. Between the trimmed V and J ends, which lost 5 bases and 4 bases, there was a span of 9 bases. The germline gives CDR1 SEHNR, CDR2 FQNEAQ (reference sequence). For the CDR3, the DNA is TGTGCCAGCAGCCTCCTCGGGTACGAGCAGTACTTC. This encodes CASSLLGYEQYF.

This chain links TRBV9 with TRBJ1-1, with unresolved D. The germline V gene has CDR1 SGDLS and CDR2 YYNGEE. The CDR3 spans 15 residues. V lost 3 bases and J 3 bases, leaving 15 bases between the germline ends. In DNA, the CDR3 is TGTGCCAGCAGCGCTACCCCCGGGTCAGACACTGAAGCTTTCTTT. Protein sequence: CASSATPGSDTEAFF. Filled out from reference TRBV9 and TRBJ1-1, the complete variable domain reads DSGVTQTPKHLITATGQRVTLRCSPRSGDLSVYWYQQSLDQGLQFLIQYYNGEERAKGNILERFSAQQFPDLHSELNLSSLELGDSALYFCASSATPGSDTEAFFGQGTRLTVV.

Regarding this clone: Other DNA sequences in this sample translate to the same CDR3. This sequence joins TRBV6-6 and TRBJ1-4, with a weak D call TRBD1 (6 bases). CDR1 is MNHNY and CDR2 is SVGAGI in the germline V gene (reference sequence). The CDR3 loop spans 14 amino acids. Trimming pared 2 bases from V and 5 bases from J, leaving 9 bases between. The CDR3 sequence: CASSYGTPNEKLFF. As DNA, the CDR3 is TGTGCCAGCAGTTACGGGACACCCAATGAAAAACTGTTTTTT.

This chain joins TRBV13 and TRBJ2-5, with 12 bases matching TRBD2. The DNA end lines up better with TRBJ2-7; the J call may be wrong. Per the germline V gene, CDR1 is PRHDT and CDR2 is FYEKMQ (reference sequence). This CDR3 contains 16 residues. This CDR3 reads CASSPRTSGNSYEQYF. The CDR3 coding sequence is TGTGCCAGCAGCCCCAGGACTAGCGGGAACTCCTACGAGCAGTACTTC.

This clone was observed a single time. CDR3 DNA: TGTGCCATCTGGCCCGGGGGAAAGGGGCCCCAGCATTTT. This encodes CAIWPGGKGPQHF. This sequence joins TRBV28 and TRBJ1-5, with D possibly matching TRBD1 (5 bases). This CDR3 region has 13 residues. Germline V gene sequence: CDR1 MDHEN, CDR2 SYDVKM. The ends were cut back, 10 bases at V and 9 bases at J, with 19 bases in the middle.

The gene calls are TRBV19 and TRBJ2-7; no reliable D call. This CDR3 spans 14 amino acids. The V end lost 3 bases, the J end lost 7 bases, and 16 bases lay between the germline ends. Germline CDR1 reads LNHDA; CDR2 reads SQIVND (reference sequence). CDR3 nucleotide sequence: TGTGCCAGTAGTATCGGCGCAGGTATTTTTGAGCAGTACTTC. Its protein product is CASSIGAGIFEQYF.

This clone showed up just once. The chain is built from TRBV28 and TRBJ2-7, with TRBD1 matching over 7 bases. Germline CDR1 is MDHEN and CDR2 is SYDVKM. V shed 2 bases and J 1 base; nucleotides not matched to a gene: 5. This CDR3 spans 15 amino acids. CDR3 DNA: TGTGCCAGCAGTTTACTATCGACAGGGTCCTACGAGCAGTACTTC. Its translation: CASSLLSTGSYEQYF.